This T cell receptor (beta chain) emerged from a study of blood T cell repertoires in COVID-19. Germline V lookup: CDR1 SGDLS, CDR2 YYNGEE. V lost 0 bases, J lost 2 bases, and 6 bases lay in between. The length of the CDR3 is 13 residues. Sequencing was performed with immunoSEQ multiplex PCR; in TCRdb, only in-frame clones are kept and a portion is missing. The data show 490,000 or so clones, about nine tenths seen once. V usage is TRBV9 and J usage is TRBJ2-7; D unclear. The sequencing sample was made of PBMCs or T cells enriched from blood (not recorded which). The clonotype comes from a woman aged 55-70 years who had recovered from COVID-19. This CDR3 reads CASSVGLTYEQYF. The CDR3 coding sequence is TGTGCCAGCAGCGTAGGGCTGACCTACGAGCAGTACTTC.